The rows below give T cell receptor beta chains drawn from one sample of a study of shared clonotypes between healthy human individuals. Libraries were prepared by immunoSEQ multiplex PCR; TCRdb keeps only in-frame clonotypes and omits some of them. The data show fewer than 1.8 million clones, approximately 98.5% seen once. Sequencing was performed on naive CD4+ T cells sorted from blood. The receptors originated from a man in his thirties or forties in good health. The CDR3 runs from the conserved cysteine through the conserved F or W. Each record gives: clone size, J gene, CDR3 length, V gene, D gene, CDR3 protein, CDR3 DNA. D genes are given only for firm matches. Clone size is given for some rows only: seen once, a few or many times, or a class if the clone is expanded.

abundance: -; j_gene: TRBJ1-5; len: 16; v_gene: TRBV5-5; d_gene: -; CDR3aa: CASSRERAESNQPQHF; CDR3nt: TGTGCCAGCTCAAGGGAGCGAGCCGAAAGCAATCAGCCCCAGCATTTT
abundance: -; j_gene: TRBJ2-1; len: 17; v_gene: TRBV18; d_gene: -; CDR3aa: CASSHGTPVSSGNEQFF; CDR3nt: TGTGCCAGCTCACACGGGACTCCAGTATCCTCCGGCAATGAGCAGTTCTTC
abundance: -; j_gene: TRBJ2-7; len: 14; v_gene: TRBV21-1; d_gene: -; CDR3aa: CASIPRDRVYEQYF; CDR3nt: TGTGCCAGCATCCCCCGGGACAGGGTGTACGAGCAGTACTTC
abundance: -; j_gene: TRBJ1-2; len: 16; v_gene: TRBV7-9; d_gene: -; CDR3aa: CASSFSREQELNGYTF; CDR3nt: TGTGCCAGCAGCTTTAGTCGGGAGCAGGAGCTTAATGGCTACACCTTC
abundance: -; j_gene: TRBJ1-3; len: 15; v_gene: TRBV10-3; d_gene: TRBD1; CDR3aa: CAISGAGGSGNTIYF; CDR3nt: TGTGCCATCAGTGGGGCAGGGGGCTCTGGAAACACCATATATTTT
abundance: -; j_gene: TRBJ1-5; len: 15; v_gene: TRBV5-8; d_gene: TRBD1; CDR3aa: CASSSRDRGSQPQHF; CDR3nt: TGTGCCAGCAGCTCCCGGGACAGGGGGAGTCAGCCCCAGCATTTT
abundance: -; j_gene: TRBJ2-1; len: 17; v_gene: TRBV18; d_gene: -; CDR3aa: CASSPPGSPRGYNEQFF; CDR3nt: TGTGCCAGCTCACCGCCTGGAAGCCCGCGCGGCTACAATGAGCAGTTCTTC
abundance: once; j_gene: TRBJ1-3; len: 17; v_gene: TRBV28; d_gene: -; CDR3aa: CASSVSGGPTTGNTIYF; CDR3nt: TGTGCCAGCAGTGTTAGTGGGGGACCCACCACTGGAAACACCATATATTTT
abundance: -; j_gene: TRBJ2-7; len: 15; v_gene: TRBV6-5; d_gene: -; CDR3aa: CASRLNRDGSYEQYF; CDR3nt: TGTGCCAGCAGACTTAACAGGGACGGGTCCTACGAGCAGTACTTC
abundance: -; j_gene: TRBJ1-1; len: 13; v_gene: TRBV23-1; d_gene: -; CDR3aa: CASSHRYPTEAFF; CDR3nt: TGCGCCAGCAGTCATAGATACCCGACTGAAGCTTTCTTT
abundance: -; j_gene: TRBJ1-1; len: 13; v_gene: TRBV30; d_gene: -; CDR3aa: CAWSLRKNTEAFF; CDR3nt: TGTGCCTGGAGTCTCCGCAAGAACACTGAAGCTTTCTTT
abundance: -; j_gene: TRBJ2-5; len: 14; v_gene: TRBV7-2; d_gene: -; CDR3aa: CASSSHWARETQYF; CDR3nt: TGTGCCAGCAGCTCCCACTGGGCGAGGGAGACCCAGTACTTC
abundance: once; j_gene: TRBJ2-7; len: 11; v_gene: TRBV15; d_gene: -; CDR3aa: CATSRGYEQYF; CDR3nt: TGTGCCACCAGCAGGGGCTACGAGCAGTACTTC
abundance: once; j_gene: TRBJ2-1; len: 16; v_gene: TRBV5-4; d_gene: TRBD2; CDR3aa: CASSSPTGLAPGEQFF; CDR3nt: TGTGCCAGCAGCTCCCCTACGGGACTAGCGCCCGGTGAGCAGTTCTTC
abundance: -; j_gene: TRBJ2-5; len: 15; v_gene: TRBV5-1; d_gene: TRBD1; CDR3aa: CASSLGTGNGETQYF; CDR3nt: TGCGCCAGCAGCTTAGGGACAGGGAACGGGGAGACCCAGTACTTC
abundance: -; j_gene: TRBJ1-5; len: 13; v_gene: TRBV5-1; d_gene: -; CDR3aa: CASSPDPNQPQHF; CDR3nt: TGCGCCAGCAGCCCGGACCCAAATCAGCCCCAGCATTTT
abundance: -; j_gene: TRBJ2-3; len: 15; v_gene: TRBV14; d_gene: TRBD1; CDR3aa: CASSQDGTVTDTQYF; CDR3nt: TGTGCCAGCAGCCAAGATGGGACAGTTACAGATACGCAGTATTTT
abundance: -; j_gene: TRBJ2-3; len: 15; v_gene: TRBV6-5; d_gene: TRBD2; CDR3aa: CASSLSGRVADTQYF; CDR3nt: TGTGCCAGCAGTTTGAGCGGGAGGGTGGCAGATACGCAGTATTTT
abundance: once; j_gene: TRBJ2-2; len: 11; v_gene: TRBV28; d_gene: -; CDR3aa: CASSGPRELFF; CDR3nt: TGTGCCAGCTCCGGGCCGCGCGAGCTGTTTTTT
abundance: -; j_gene: TRBJ2-1; len: 16; v_gene: TRBV28; d_gene: -; CDR3aa: CASSPSLRSSYNEQFF; CDR3nt: TGTGCCAGCAGCCCCTCCCTCCGAAGCTCCTACAATGAGCAGTTCTTC
abundance: -; j_gene: TRBJ2-3; len: 14; v_gene: TRBV15; d_gene: TRBD1; CDR3aa: CATSRGQGKDTQYF; CDR3nt: TGTGCCACCAGCAGAGGACAGGGCAAAGATACGCAGTATTTT
abundance: -; j_gene: TRBJ2-2; len: 14; v_gene: TRBV15; d_gene: -; CDR3aa: CATVPGLVSGELFF; CDR3nt: TGTGCCACCGTCCCGGGACTCGTGTCCGGGGAGCTGTTTTTT
abundance: -; j_gene: TRBJ2-7; len: 13; v_gene: TRBV10-3; d_gene: TRBD2; CDR3aa: CAISSGRLYEQYF; CDR3nt: TGTGCCATCTCGAGCGGGAGATTATACGAGCAGTACTTC
abundance: once; j_gene: TRBJ2-7; len: 15; v_gene: TRBV14; d_gene: TRBD2; CDR3aa: CASSQRLAGLGEQYF; CDR3nt: TGTGCCAGCAGCCAAAGACTAGCGGGTCTCGGCGAGCAGTACTTC
abundance: -; j_gene: TRBJ2-3; len: 16; v_gene: TRBV11-3; d_gene: TRBD1; CDR3aa: CASSLRTGQGYVTQYF; CDR3nt: TGTGCCAGCAGCCTCCGAACGGGACAGGGATATGTTACGCAGTATTTT
abundance: once; j_gene: TRBJ2-5; len: 15; v_gene: TRBV5-1; d_gene: -; CDR3aa: CASSLKRPPGETQYF; CDR3nt: TGCGCCAGCAGCTTGAAAAGGCCCCCAGGGGAGACCCAGTACTTC
abundance: -; j_gene: TRBJ1-5; len: 15; v_gene: TRBV6-5; d_gene: TRBD1; CDR3aa: CASSYTGGAGQPQHF; CDR3nt: TGTGCCAGCAGTTACACAGGGGGCGCAGGTCAGCCCCAGCATTTT
abundance: -; j_gene: TRBJ2-5; len: 12; v_gene: TRBV7-3; d_gene: -; CDR3aa: CASSLGLGTQYF; CDR3nt: TGTGCCAGCAGCTTGGGGTTGGGGACCCAGTACTTC
abundance: -; j_gene: TRBJ1-1; len: 15; v_gene: TRBV6-5; d_gene: -; CDR3aa: CASSYKAGLGTEAFF; CDR3nt: TGTGCCAGCAGTTACAAGGCGGGCCTTGGCACTGAAGCTTTCTTT
abundance: -; j_gene: TRBJ1-1; len: 14; v_gene: TRBV2; d_gene: TRBD1; CDR3aa: CASSGQGENTEAFF; CDR3nt: TGTGCCAGCAGTGGACAGGGTGAGAACACTGAAGCTTTCTTT
abundance: -; j_gene: TRBJ2-3; len: 18; v_gene: TRBV5-1; d_gene: TRBD2; CDR3aa: CASSLGGSGRASTDTQYF; CDR3nt: TGCGCCAGCAGCTTGGGGGGAAGCGGGAGAGCTAGCACAGATACGCAGTATTTT
abundance: -; j_gene: TRBJ1-5; len: 13; v_gene: TRBV9; d_gene: -; CDR3aa: CASSALGAQPQHF; CDR3nt: TGTGCCAGCAGCGCCCTCGGCGCCCAGCCCCAGCATTTT
abundance: once; j_gene: TRBJ2-1; len: 13; v_gene: TRBV18; d_gene: -; CDR3aa: CASSPRSGNEQFF; CDR3nt: TGTGCCAGCTCACCAAGGAGCGGGAATGAGCAGTTCTTC
abundance: -; j_gene: TRBJ2-7; len: 13; v_gene: TRBV29-1; d_gene: TRBD2; CDR3aa: CSVATSGEYEQYF; CDR3nt: TGCAGCGTTGCGACTAGCGGAGAGTACGAGCAGTACTTC
abundance: -; j_gene: TRBJ1-2; len: 11; v_gene: TRBV10-2; d_gene: -; CDR3aa: CASAALYGYTF; CDR3nt: TGCGCCAGCGCGGCTCTCTATGGCTACACCTTC
abundance: -; j_gene: TRBJ2-7; len: 13; v_gene: TRBV9; d_gene: -; CDR3aa: CASSVTSVHEQYF; CDR3nt: TGTGCCAGCAGCGTGACTAGTGTCCACGAGCAGTACTTC
abundance: -; j_gene: TRBJ1-2; len: 15; v_gene: TRBV27; d_gene: -; CDR3aa: CASSLRAASNYGYTF; CDR3nt: TGTGCCAGCAGTTTGAGGGCAGCCTCTAACTATGGCTACACCTTC
abundance: -; j_gene: TRBJ2-1; len: 13; v_gene: TRBV27; d_gene: -; CDR3aa: CASGKKRDNEQFF; CDR3nt: TGTGCCAGCGGCAAAAAGAGGGACAATGAGCAGTTCTTC
abundance: -; j_gene: TRBJ1-5; len: 15; v_gene: TRBV30; d_gene: -; CDR3aa: CAWSVGVGGDQPQHF; CDR3nt: TGTGCCTGGAGTGTAGGAGTCGGGGGCGATCAGCCCCAGCATTTT
abundance: -; j_gene: TRBJ2-3; len: 11; v_gene: TRBV5-1; d_gene: -; CDR3aa: CASSLKDTQYF; CDR3nt: TGCGCCAGCAGCTTGAAAGATACGCAGTATTTT